Listed here are 25 T cell receptor beta chains from one sample, sequenced in a study of low-dose radiotherapy and immunotherapy resistance in tumors. Time point given: before trial treatment. TRAV- and TRBV-specific primers primed first-strand cDNA, covering alpha and beta chains. TCRs were put through approximately 20 PCR cycles of amplification with Phusion. A constant-region primer and the V-primer adapter served as the primer pair. TCRdb reprocessed the reads via MiXCR and lists one record per CDR3 protein. The data contain 59,000 or so distinct CDR3 sequences, more than 25% of them singletons. Sequencing used PBMCs, obtained before treatment. The receptors come from a male donor with rectosigmoid adenocarcinoma.

This clonotype has a count of ten or more. The rearrangement joins TRBV6-8 to TRBJ2-7, with a tentative D call TRBD2 (6 bases). CDR1 is MNHGY and CDR2 is SAAAGT in the germline V gene. The CDR3 loop spans 15 amino acids. Trimming cost V 4 bases and J 3 bases, with 16 bases left between them. The CDR3 DNA reads TGTGCCAGCAGTTCTAGGACGGGAGAGGGCTACGAGCAGTACTTC. This translates into CASSSRTGEGYEQYF.

This clonotype was detected only once. The DNA is omitted, as the CDR3 cannot be located on it reliably, and the CDR3 follows TCRdb's listing. This sequence joins TRBV12-3 or TRBV12-4 and TRBJ2-2; TRBD1 was called by the table and not checked on the DNA. The CDR3 has 24 amino acids, counting both end residues. The CDR3 spells CASSLAGGWGDTQYFGPGTGELFF.

The chain employs TRBV3-1 and TRBJ2-7; D is possibly TRBD1 (6 bases). Trimming took 4 bases from V and 7 from J, leaving 17 bases between them. Germline assignment: CDR1 LGHDT and CDR2 YNNKEL (reference sequence). CDR3 length: 14 residues. DNA for the CDR3: TGTGCCAGCAGCCCTATTACACAGGGATGGGAGCAGTACTTC. Protein sequence: CASSPITQGWEQYF.

This clonotype was counted ten times or more. J is TRBJ2-5 and V is TRBV29-1; D not resolved. Deletions cut 3 bases from V and 5 bases from J, with 10 bases between. The CDR3 totals 12 residues. Germline V gene lookup returns CDR1 SQVTM and CDR2 ANQGSEA. The CDR3 DNA follows: TGCAGCGTTGAGCGGCAGAGGGAGACCCAGTACTTC. This gives the protein CSVERQRETQYF.

This clonotype has a handful of counts. The chain combines TRBV27 with TRBJ2-5, with D unclear. The CDR3 runs to 15 residues. CDR1 and CDR2 from the germline V gene are MNHEY and SMNVEV (reference sequence). V lost 1 base and J lost 4, with 13 bases in between. CDR3 in amino acids: CASSLYLTTGETQYF. The CDR3 DNA follows: TGTGCCAGCAGTTTATACCTAACGACGGGAGAGACCCAGTACTTC.

This chain links TRBV29-1 with TRBJ2-2; D remains ambiguous. This CDR3 spans 13 amino acids. V was cut by 2 bases and J by 17 bases, with 21 bases left in between. CDR1 is SQVTM, CDR2 ANQGSEA, per germline. CDR3 amino acids: CSVEPQNTGRCFF. The CDR3, as DNA: TGCAGCGTTGAACCCCAGAACACCGGGCGCTGTTTTTTT.

This rearrangement joins TRBV3-1 to TRBJ2-5; 9 bases map to TRBD2. Trimming took 4 bases from V and 4 from J; bases not matched to a gene: 4. The germline V gene has CDR1 LGHDT and CDR2 YNNKEL (reference sequence). The CDR3 totals 14 residues. In DNA form, the CDR3 reads TGTGCCAGCAGCCTCTGGACTAGCGCAGAGACCCAGTACTTC. Translation gives CASSLWTSAETQYF.

This clonotype has ten or more counts. The DNA of the CDR3 is TGTGCCAGCTCACCGGGGACAGACTATGGCTACACCTTC. This translates into CASSPGTDYGYTF. This chain joins TRBV18 and TRBJ1-2; 7 nucleotides align to TRBD1. Germline trimming cut 3 bases from V and 3 bases from J; bases unmatched to any gene: 1. From germline, CDR1 is KGHSH and CDR2 LQKENI. The CDR3 has 13 residues.

In its sample, this clonotype was seen many times. The rearrangement uses TRBV19 and TRBJ1-6; D gene uncertain. Deletions cut 10 bases from V and 0 bases from J, with 16 bases between. The CDR3 loop spans 16 amino acids. Germline CDR1 LNHDA, CDR2 SQIVND (reference sequence). CDR3 residues: CATQNTRSSYNSPLHF. The CDR3 DNA is TGTGCCACCCAGAATACAAGGAGCTCCTATAATTCACCCCTCCACTTT.

This clonotype was seen many times. J is TRBJ2-1 and V is TRBV7-8; a weak D match, TRBD2 (6 bases). Between the trimmed V and J ends, which lost 2 bases and 9 bases, there was a span of 14 bases. This CDR3 region has 14 residues. CDR1 and CDR2 (germline): SGHVS, FQNEAQ. CDR3: CASSLMGQGGEQFF. In nucleotides, the CDR3 is TGTGCCAGCAGCTTAATGGGCCAGGGAGGTGAGCAGTTCTTC.

There are many counts of this clonotype. One junction end does not reproduce the germline sequence, and a read error may be involved. The rearrangement joins TRBV5-1 to TRBJ1-2; TRBD1 matches 7 bases. Germline V CDR1 and CDR2: SGHRS, YFSETQ. There are 13 residues in the CDR3. The CDR3 region is CASSRDRNYGYTF. The CDR3 DNA is TGTGCCAGCAGCAGGGACAGAAACTATGGCTACACCTTC.

This clonotype came up once. J is TRBJ2-5 and V is TRBV27; D not resolved. Trimming pared 2 bases from V and 5 bases from J, leaving 18 bases between. CDR3 length: 16 residues. The germline V gene has CDR1 MNHEY and CDR2 SMNVEV (reference sequence). CDR3 nucleotide sequence: TGTGCCAGCAGTTTAGGAGTTGAGACCCGCCGGGAGACCCAGTACTTC. Translation: CASSLGVETRRETQYF.

The J gene is TRBJ1-1, the V gene TRBV7-2; D might be TRBD1 (5 bases). V lost 5 bases and J 4 bases, leaving 14 bases between the germline ends. From germline, CDR1 is SGHTA and CDR2 FQGNSA. This CDR3 is built from 14 residues. The CDR3 nucleotides are TGTGCCAGCAGCGGTATCCGGGGGAGCACTGAAGCTTTCTTT. This codes for CASSGIRGSTEAFF.

This clonotype was detected ten times or more. This chain joins TRBV10-3 and TRBJ2-3; tentatively, D is TRBD2 (5 bases). CDR1 is ENHRY, CDR2 SYGVKD, per germline. V was trimmed by 6 bases and J by 4 bases, leaving 8 bases between them. The CDR3 runs 12 residues. CDR3 in DNA: TGTGCCATCAGCACTAGGGCAGATACGCAGTATTTT. This translates into CAISTRADTQYF.

Regarding this clonotype: A far larger clone is only one base removed, so a read error is likely. The CDR3 DNA sequence: TGTGCCAGCAGCCCGAGCTGGGGGGCCAAGTTCTTC. Its translation: CASSPSWGAKFF. The chain carries TRBV7-6 and TRBJ2-1, with D possibly called TRBD1 or TRBD2 (6 bases each). This CDR3 spans 12 amino acids. Per germline, CDR1 SGHVS and CDR2 FNYEAQ. The V end lost 5 bases, the J end lost 14 bases, and 16 bases lay between the germline ends.

This clonotype was seen more than once but under ten times. A far larger clone is one nucleotide away, so this likely arose from a read error. Because the CDR3 is missing its conserved closing phenylalanine or tryptophan, this is likely a read error. The J gene is TRBJ2-5, the V gene TRBV6-8, with TRBD1 matching 7 bases. This CDR3 has 14 amino acids. V was pared by 5 bases and J by 2 bases, with 5 bases of the junction left unmatched. Germline assignment: CDR1 MNHGY and CDR2 SAAAGT. Written as DNA, the CDR3 is TGTGCCAGCAGTAACAGGGGAAAACAAGAGACCCAGTACTCC. Its translation is CASSNRGKQETQYS.

V is TRBV28 and J is TRBJ1-2, with D perhaps matching TRBD1 (5 bases). The CDR3 sequence is 14 residues long. Trimming took 7 bases from V and 4 from J, leaving 16 bases between them. Germline-derived CDR1 and CDR2 are MDHEN and SYDVKM. Here the CDR3 DNA reads TGTGCCAGCACCAGACCGACAGCGGGCTATGGCTACACCTTC. This gives the protein CASTRPTAGYGYTF.

This clonotype occurred once. The V gene is TRBV2, the J gene TRBJ2-7, with TRBD1 matching 12 bases. In germline, CDR1 is SNHLY, CDR2 FYNNEI. CDR3 size: 13 residues. V shed 10 bases and J 6 bases; nucleotides not matched to a gene: 7. The CDR3 nucleotides read TGTGCCAACAACCGGGACAGGGGGCTCGAGCAGTACTTC. Amino acids: CANNRDRGLEQYF.

This clonotype was seen repeatedly, ten times or more. The rearrangement links TRBV19 to TRBJ1-1; 9 bases map to TRBD1. In germline, CDR1 is LNHDA, CDR2 SQIVND (reference sequence). The ends lost 5 bases at V and 1 base at J; junction bases unmatched: 5. This CDR3 has 15 amino acids. As DNA, the CDR3 is TGTGCCAGTAGTGTGACAGGGGGGCGGAACACTGAAGCTTTCTTT. Its translation: CASSVTGGRNTEAFF.

There are many counts of this clonotype. CDR3 sequence: CASSRQGMRNEQFF. The CDR3 DNA reads as TGTGCCAGCAGCAGACAGGGGATGAGGAATGAGCAGTTCTTC. This chain connects TRBV13 to TRBJ2-1; 8 nucleotides match TRBD1. The CDR3 totals 14 residues. Trimming took 5 bases from V and 7 from J; bases not matched to a gene: 7. The V gene's germline CDR1 is PRHDT and CDR2 FYEKMQ (reference sequence).

Many counts were recorded for this clonotype. The chain links TRBV19 to TRBJ1-1; 7 bases fit TRBD1. Trimming cost V 6 bases and J 1 base; bases outside gene matches: 8. Germline CDR1 reads LNHDA; CDR2 reads SQIVND (reference sequence). The CDR3 loop spans 15 amino acids. CDR3 nucleotides: TGTGCCAGTAGCGGGGGACAGACAGCGAACACTGAAGCTTTCTTT. Translating it yields CASSGGQTANTEAFF.

This clonotype was observed a few times. A read error is likely here: a far larger clone is one base away. The rearrangement joins TRBV28 to TRBJ2-7, with D perhaps TRBD1 or TRBD2 (5 bases each). V was cut by 10 bases and J by 7 bases, with 20 bases left in between. This CDR3 has 13 residues. In germline, CDR1 is MDHEN, CDR2 SYDVKM. This CDR3 reads CATTPGAGNEQYF. CDR3 nucleotide sequence: TGTGCCACGACCCCCGGGGCGGGCAATGAGCAGTACTTC. Drawing the rest from reference TRBV28 and TRBJ2-7, the complete variable domain is DVKVTQSSRYLVKRTGEKVFLECVQDMDHENMFWYRQDPGLGLRLIYFSYDVKMKEKGDIPEGYSVSREKKERFSLILESASTNQTSMYLCATTPGAGNEQYFGPGTRLTVT.

At least ten counts were recorded for this clonotype. CDR3 coding DNA: TGTGCCAGCAGTTCCCGAAGCTATAGCAATCAGCCCCAGCATTTT. Residues: CASSSRSYSNQPQHF. The chain carries TRBV6-2 or TRBV6-3 and TRBJ1-5; the D is unclear. Trimming pared 4 bases from V and 0 bases from J, leaving 10 bases between. This CDR3 contains 15 residues. Germline CDR1 reads MNHEY; CDR2 reads SVGEGT.

The rearrangement links TRBV7-9 to TRBJ1-3; 8 bases map to TRBD1. The CDR3 runs 15 residues. Germline V gene lookup returns CDR1 SEHNR and CDR2 FQNEAQ (reference sequence). Trimming took 3 bases from V and 2 from J; bases not matched to a gene: 3. The CDR3 DNA reads TGTGCCAGCAGCTTTTCACAGGGGGCTGGAAACACCATATATTTT. Residues: CASSFSQGAGNTIYF.

In this sample, this clonotype turned up many times. V is TRBV4-2 and J is TRBJ2-3; D gene uncertain. The CDR3 has 14 residues. V lost 4 bases to trimming and J lost 2 bases, with 10 bases between them. Germline CDR1 reads LGHNA; CDR2 reads YNFKEQ. CDR3: CASSPRTATDTQYF. The CDR3 DNA reads TGTGCCAGCAGCCCTAGGACCGCCACAGATACGCAGTATTTT.